These T cell receptor beta chains were read from a single sample in a study of cytomegalovirus exposure and HLA in healthy donors. Produced via immunoSEQ multiplex PCR; TCRdb's table is partial and in-frame only. The table lists 100,000 or so clones, less than 65% of them singletons. Source material: PBMCs. The origin of the receptors is a woman in her 30s in good health and CMV-seronegative. The CDR3 runs from the conserved cysteine through the conserved F or W. A D gene is named only where the DNA matches it firmly. The size of a clone is reported for some rows only, either as once, few or many, or as a class for expanded clones.

V	size	D	J	CDR3	DNA
TRBV5-6	.	.	TRBJ2-2	CASSLLTVGRTGELFF	TGTGCCAGCAGTCTCCTGACAGTTGGGAGGACCGGGGAGCTGTTTTTT
TRBV5-1	.	TRBD2	TRBJ2-3	CASSLLAGGDTDTQYF	TGCGCCAGCAGCTTACTAGCGGGGGGCGATACAGATACGCAGTATTTT
TRBV6-6	.	TRBD1	TRBJ2-5	CASSHPTGKKEETQYF	TGTGCCAGCAGCCACCCGACAGGGAAGAAAGAAGAGACCCAGTACTTC
TRBV28	.	.	TRBJ1-5	CASSPGHNQPQHF	TGTGCCAGCAGTCCAGGGCACAATCAGCCCCAGCATTTT
TRBV6-5	.	.	TRBJ1-3	CASSLESSGNTIYF	TGTGCCAGCAGTTTAGAGAGCTCTGGAAACACCATATATTTT
TRBV7-6	.	.	TRBJ1-3	CASSGTSHSGNTIYF	TGTGCCAGCAGCGGGACATCCCACTCTGGAAACACCATATATTTT
TRBV19	.	TRBD1	TRBJ1-2	CASTRGQGNGYTF	TGTGCCAGTACCCGAGGACAGGGGAACGGCTACACCTTC
TRBV2	.	.	TRBJ2-5	CAGNREPQETQYF	TGTGCCGGTAACAGGGAACCTCAAGAGACCCAGTACTTC
TRBV5-5	.	.	TRBJ2-2	CASSNTGRGNTGELFF	TGTGCCAGCAGCAACACCGGCCGGGGGAACACCGGGGAGCTGTTTTTT
TRBV7-2	.	TRBD2	TRBJ2-1	CASSWRTSDGEQFF	TGTGCCAGCAGCTGGCGGACTAGCGACGGTGAGCAGTTCTTC
TRBV5-1	once	TRBD2	TRBJ2-1	CASSLRTSGNSYNEQFF	TGCGCCAGCAGCCTAAGGACTAGCGGGAACTCCTACAATGAGCAGTTCTTC
TRBV5-1	.	TRBD1	TRBJ2-7	CASSLDRGYEQYF	TGCGCCAGCAGCTTGGACAGGGGGTACGAGCAGTACTTC
TRBV2	.	.	TRBJ2-2	CASGFGHSYTGELFF	TGTGCCAGTGGGTTCGGCCACAGTTACACCGGGGAGCTGTTTTTT
TRBV4-1	few	TRBD1	TRBJ1-1	CASRHNVGTVEAFF	TGCGCCAGCAGACACAACGTTGGGACAGTCGAAGCTTTCTTT
TRBV2	medium-sized	TRBD1	TRBJ2-4	CASRGDRGSSLAKNIQYF	TGTGCCAGCAGGGGGGACAGGGGAAGTTCCCTAGCCAAAAACATTCAGTACTTC
TRBV5-8	few	.	TRBJ1-1	CASSHRTGPIAAEAFF	TGTGCCAGCAGCCACAGGACCGGCCCGATTGCGGCTGAAGCTTTCTTT
TRBV7-2	once	TRBD1	TRBJ1-6	CASSWVQGHPSPLHF	TGTGCCAGCAGCTGGGTACAGGGGCATCCTTCACCCCTCCACTTT
TRBV9	.	.	TRBJ2-2	CASSVARGTNTGELFF	TGTGCCAGCAGCGTAGCTAGAGGGACGAACACCGGGGAGCTGTTTTTT
TRBV7-2	.	.	TRBJ2-2	CASSLAGRNTGELFF	TGTGCCAGCAGCTTAGCAGGGAGGAACACCGGGGAGCTGTTTTTT
TRBV4-1	.	TRBD1	TRBJ1-5	CASSQRQGAALNQPQHF	TGCGCCAGCAGCCAAAGACAGGGAGCTGCGTTGAATCAGCCCCAGCATTTT
TRBV5-4	few	TRBD2	TRBJ2-3	CASSEAGLAGGIPDTQYF	TGTGCCAGCAGCGAAGCCGGCTTAGCGGGAGGAATCCCAGATACGCAGTATTTT
TRBV6-5	.	.	TRBJ2-3	CASSYQLASTDTQYF	TGTGCCAGCAGTTACCAGCTAGCAAGCACAGATACGCAGTATTTT
TRBV27	.	TRBD2	TRBJ2-7	CASSFGGGYEQYF	TGTGCCAGCAGTTTTGGGGGGGGCTACGAGCAGTACTTC
TRBV5-4	.	.	TRBJ2-3	CASSLRTGTGVSDTQYF	TGTGCCAGCAGCCTTCGAACCGGGACGGGGGTTTCAGATACGCAGTATTTT
TRBV5-1	.	.	TRBJ1-3	CASSFGVGGTGNTIYF	TGCGCCAGCAGCTTCGGTGTCGGAGGTACTGGAAACACCATATATTTT
TRBV28	.	.	TRBJ1-5	CASSPGQSRGPQHF	TGTGCCAGCAGTCCCGGACAGTCCCGGGGGCCCCAGCATTTT
TRBV4-2	.	TRBD2	TRBJ2-7	CASSQVPTSGRARSYEQYF	TGTGCCAGCAGCCAAGTCCCGACTAGCGGGAGGGCCAGGTCCTACGAGCAGTACTTC
TRBV7-2	few	TRBD1	TRBJ2-7	CASSSLPGTGAYEQYF	TGTGCCAGCAGCTCCCTCCCCGGGACAGGGGCCTACGAGCAGTACTTC
TRBV7-2	.	.	TRBJ2-7	CASSLGLKGYEQYF	TGTGCCAGCAGCTTGGGGCTGAAGGGATACGAGCAGTACTTC
TRBV7-2	few	TRBD2	TRBJ2-7	CASSRVAGGNEQYF	TGTGCCAGCAGTCGAGTAGCGGGGGGTAACGAGCAGTACTTC
TRBV15	few	.	TRBJ1-2	CATSRRSSNYGYTF	TGTGCCACCAGCAGGCGGAGTTCGAACTATGGCTACACCTTC
TRBV28	few	.	TRBJ2-4	CASSLHQNLAKNIQYF	TGTGCCAGCAGTTTACATCAGAATCTAGCCAAAAACATTCAGTACTTC
TRBV19	.	.	TRBJ2-2	CASSMRGRGNTGELFF	TGTGCCAGTAGTATGAGGGGGCGGGGGAACACCGGGGAGCTGTTTTTT
TRBV30	.	.	TRBJ1-4	CAWSAGGNNEKLFF	TGTGCCTGGAGCGCTGGGGGGAACAATGAAAAACTGTTTTTT
TRBV5-5	.	TRBD2	TRBJ2-5	CASSSALAGWQETQYF	TGTGCCAGCAGCTCGGCGCTAGCGGGGTGGCAAGAGACCCAGTACTTC
TRBV5-1	.	.	TRBJ1-1	CASDAGGISSTEAFF	TGCGCCAGCGACGCCGGGGGGATCTCGAGCACTGAAGCTTTCTTT
TRBV19	.	.	TRBJ2-3	CASTSTDTQYF	TGTGCCAGTACATCCACAGATACGCAGTATTTT
TRBV9	.	TRBD1	TRBJ1-1	CASSVSGTGNTEAFF	TGTGCCAGCAGCGTCTCCGGGACAGGCAACACTGAAGCTTTCTTT
TRBV7-8	.	TRBD1	TRBJ2-7	CASSRPGQGGSYEQYF	TGTGCCAGCAGCCGTCCTGGACAGGGCGGCTCCTACGAGCAGTACTTC
TRBV7-9	few	.	TRBJ2-2	CASSQQGLAGELFF	TGTGCCAGCAGCCAACAGGGTCTCGCCGGGGAGCTGTTTTTT
TRBV18	.	TRBD2	TRBJ2-5	CASSLAGGPKTQYF	TGTGCCAGCTCCCTAGCGGGCGGCCCCAAGACCCAGTACTTC
TRBV28	.	.	TRBJ1-1	CASRVQSTEAFF	TGTGCCAGCAGGGTGCAGTCCACTGAAGCTTTCTTT
TRBV5-5	once	TRBD1	TRBJ2-7	CASSLAGTESYEQYF	TGTGCCAGCAGCTTGGCTGGGACAGAAAGTTACGAGCAGTACTTC
TRBV27	.	TRBD1	TRBJ1-1	CASSSRGRNTEAFF	TGTGCCAGCAGTAGCAGGGGGCGGAACACTGAAGCTTTCTTT
TRBV5-4	many	.	TRBJ2-7	CASSLAGDAPYEQYF	TGTGCCAGCAGCTTGGCAGGTGACGCACCCTACGAGCAGTACTTC
TRBV4-1	.	.	TRBJ1-2	CASSTVGQYYGYTF	TGCGCCAGCAGCACCGTCGGACAGTACTATGGCTACACCTTC
TRBV11-1	once	.	TRBJ1-4	CASSLAGGAEEKLFF	TGTGCCAGCAGCTTAGCGGGGGGAGCAGAAGAAAAACTGTTTTTT
TRBV7-8	.	.	TRBJ1-4	CASSFSGFYEKLFF	TGTGCCAGCAGCTTTTCAGGGTTTTACGAAAAACTGTTTTTT
TRBV7-9	.	TRBD1	TRBJ1-2	CASSLTRDRGGYGYTF	TGTGCCAGCAGCTTAACCCGGGACAGGGGCGGCTATGGCTACACCTTC
TRBV28	.	.	TRBJ1-2	CASRPMTGMNYGYTF	TGTGCCAGCAGACCGATGACAGGAATGAACTATGGCTACACCTTC
TRBV9	.	.	TRBJ1-5	CASSETSRHNQPQHF	TGTGCCAGCAGCGAGACAAGCAGACACAATCAGCCCCAGCATTTT